This T cell receptor beta chain comes out of a study of T cells in Graves' hyperthyroidism and ophthalmopathy. V lost 0 bases, J lost 3 bases, and 11 bases lay in between. Germline V lookup: CDR1 MNHEY, CDR2 SVGAGI. This CDR3 region has 16 residues. Using RNA transcripts as the source, TCR beta CDR3 regions were amplified. HTBI primers were used for first-round RT-PCR of the TCR CDR3. TCRdb re-derived calls from the multiplex PCR reads in MiXCR, one entry per CDR3 protein. The sample has approximately 300,000 distinct CDR3 sequences; over 15% are singletons. This clonotype was seen many times. Its specificity is unknown. Study results and limitations: Among clonotypes expanded in thyroid above 0.001, most were also found in blood. Stable hyperthyroidism was told apart from ophthalmopathy by a model built on 13 V-J features. Ophthalmopathy onset followed model prediction by a median about 6.9 months.

This TCR came from a woman aged 55-70 years with Graves' ophthalmopathy. The chain combines TRBV6-5 with TRBJ1-4; TRBD1 might be the D (5 bases). Input material: blood. The CDR3 sequence: CASSYSFRAPNEKLFF. The CDR3 coding sequence is TGTGCCAGCAGTTACTCTTTCAGGGCACCTAATGAAAAACTGTTTTTT.